These 23 T cell receptor beta chains share one sample of origin, sequenced in a study of T-cell reconstitution after alpha-beta-depleted transplantation in children. Findings of the study overall: T-cell numbers and diversity, one year after transplant, stemmed largely from T cells that were newly produced.

These receptors have no known antigen. The authors prepared the TCRbeta library with unique molecular identifiers. Via MiXCR, TCRdb re-called the PCR reads, giving one row per CDR3 protein. Altogether some 300,000 distinct CDR3 sequences are present, almost 8% being singletons, with the ten largest covering approximately 9.1%. The sequences come from peripheral blood, collected 360 days after TCRalphabeta/CD19-depleted stem cell transplant. The receptors stem from a female patient between 2 and 15 years old who had a stem cell transplant for Fanconi anemia, so the T cells may come from the graft donor.

This clonotype was detected many times. The chain couples TRBV5-1 to TRBJ2-5; 7 bases fit TRBD2. The CDR3 is 16 amino acids. The germline CDR1 and CDR2 sequences are SGHRS and YFSETQ. J lost 1 base, V lost 1 base, and 7 bases had no gene match. The CDR3 DNA is TGCGCCAGCAGCTTGTTTCCAGCGGGGCTCCAAGAGACCCAGTACTTC. Translation: CASSLFPAGLQETQYF.

This clonotype was seen ten or more times. The chain joins TRBV7-8 to TRBJ2-1; possible D gene TRBD1, 5 bases. CDR1 is SGHVS and CDR2 is FQNEAQ in the germline V gene. The CDR3 totals 16 residues. V lost 4 bases, J lost 0 bases, and 13 bases lay in between. CDR3 in DNA: TGTGCCAGCAGCTCCCCGTGGGGCCTCTCCTACAATGAGCAGTTCTTC. Translating it yields CASSSPWGLSYNEQFF.

This clonotype came up many times. This chain connects TRBV28 to TRBJ1-2; no firm D call. Germline lookup yields CDR1 MDHEN and CDR2 SYDVKM. V lost 5 bases to trimming and J lost 5 bases, with 9 bases between them. CDR3 length: 12 amino acids. The CDR3 nucleotides read TGTGCCAGCAGTATCCGGCAATATGGCTACACCTTC. It is translated as CASSIRQYGYTF.

As for this clonotype: Relative to the germline gene, one junction end is altered; a read error may explain this. The chain recombines TRBV6-2 or TRBV6-3 with TRBJ2-7; 9 bases map to TRBD1. The CDR3 length is 16 residues. The germline CDR1 and CDR2 sequences are MNHEY and SVGEGT. The chain's CDR3 is CAGSSRIGTGSYEQYF. Written as DNA, the CDR3 is TGTGCCGGCAGTTCCAGGATCGGGACAGGGTCCTACGAGCAGTACTTC.

The table lists this clonotype with a few counts. The J gene is TRBJ2-3, the V gene TRBV20-1; D possibly corresponds to TRBD1 (5 bases). Germline lookup yields CDR1 DFQATT and CDR2 SNEGSKA (reference sequence). This CDR3 spans 12 amino acids. V dropped 8 bases and J dropped 2 bases, with 11 bases sitting between them. The CDR3 spells CSTQGITDTQYF. CDR3 sequence (DNA): TGCAGTACCCAGGGAATCACAGATACGCAGTATTTT.

This clonotype appeared a few times. The chain is built from TRBV5-1 and TRBJ1-4, with D maybe TRBD1 (5 bases). The CDR3 length is 13 residues. The V gene lost 2 bases and the J gene lost 5 bases, with 7 bases spanning the gap. Per germline, CDR1 SGHRS and CDR2 YFSETQ. CDR3: CASSFDSNEKLFF. In DNA form, the CDR3 reads TGCGCCAGCAGCTTCGACAGCAATGAAAAACTGTTTTTT.

This clonotype was observed many times. The chain employs TRBV3-1 and TRBJ2-5; TRBD2 agrees at 8 bases. The V gene's germline CDR1 is LGHDT and CDR2 YNNKEL (reference sequence). The junction had 8 bases not matched to a gene; V was cut back by 3 bases and J by 2 bases. There are 16 residues in the CDR3. The DNA for the CDR3 is TGTGCCAGCAGCCATCCAGCGGGGGAGCTTCAAGAGACCCAGTACTTC. It is translated as CASSHPAGELQETQYF.

This clonotype showed up many times. The gene calls are TRBV9 and TRBJ2-1; no definite D call. CDR1 and CDR2 (germline): SGDLS, YYNGEE. This CDR3 is 16 amino acids long. Trimming removed 1 base at V and 2 bases at J, with 13 bases between. The CDR3 DNA sequence: TGTGCCAGCAGCGTATTCTCCGTCTCCCCCTACAATGAGCAGTTCTTC. Its translation: CASSVFSVSPYNEQFF.

This clonotype occurred a few times. The chain uses TRBV29-1 and TRBJ2-7; D not resolved. CDR1 is SQVTM, CDR2 ANQGSEA, per germline. V gave up 3 bases and J gave up 3 bases, with 6 bases separating them. This CDR3 comprises 11 residues. CDR3 amino acids: CSVEYNYEQYF. DNA for the CDR3: TGCAGCGTTGAGTACAACTACGAGCAGTACTTC.

This clonotype was seen more than once but under ten times. The V gene is TRBV6-5, the J gene TRBJ1-1; D possibly corresponds to TRBD1 (6 bases). CDR3 length: 13 amino acids. With 0 bases removed from V and 6 bases from J, the gap between germline ends came to 8 bases. CDR1 is MNHEY and CDR2 is SVGAGI in the germline V gene. The CDR3 protein is CASSYSTGPEAFF. CDR3 DNA sequence: TGTGCCAGCAGTTACTCGACAGGACCTGAAGCTTTCTTT.

This clonotype came up many times. The chain recombines TRBV5-1 with TRBJ2-7, with 10 positions matching TRBD2. Trimming at V came to 4 bases and at J to 5 bases, leaving 6 bases not matched to a gene. Germline V gene data show CDR1 as SGHRS and CDR2 as YFSETQ. This CDR3 has 14 residues. Here the CDR3 DNA reads TGCGCCAGCAGCGGGCTAGCGGGAGTCGACGAGCAGTACTTC. Translation gives CASSGLAGVDEQYF.

The chain has TRBV4-2 and TRBJ2-6, with TRBD2 matching 15 bases. The CDR3 has 20 residues. J lost 0 bases, V lost 7 bases, and 10 bases had no gene match. Looked up from germline, CDR1 is LGHNA and CDR2 is YNFKEQ. The CDR3 region has the DNA TGTGCCAGCACCCCTACGGGACTAGCGGGGGGTCTCTCTGGGGCCAACGTCCTGACTTTC. This translates into CASTPTGLAGGLSGANVLTF.

This clonotype was observed at least ten times. The chain links TRBV4-3 to TRBJ2-3; D is possibly TRBD1 or TRBD2 (5 bases each). The CDR3 consists of 20 residues. With 0 bases removed from V and 2 bases from J, the gap between germline ends came to 24 bases. CDR1 is LGHNA, CDR2 YSLEER, per germline. CDR3 amino acids: CASSQDPKGFGGGDTDTQYF. Here the CDR3 DNA reads TGCGCCAGCAGCCAAGATCCTAAGGGGTTTGGAGGTGGGGACACAGATACGCAGTATTTT.

This clonotype was counted many times. This rearrangement joins TRBV20-1 to TRBJ2-1; 8 positions match TRBD2. Germline V lookup: CDR1 DFQATT, CDR2 SNEGSKA (reference sequence). CDR3 length: 13 residues. After removal of 0 bases from V and 15 bases from J, the junction contained 10 bases not matched to a gene. In DNA, the CDR3 is TGCAGTGCTAGAGAACCGGGACTAGTTTTTCCGTTCTTC. Residues: CSAREPGLVFPFF.

The CDR3 coding sequence is TGTGCCATCGCAGGGAAGCCAATTAACACCGGGGAGCTGTTTTTT. It specifies CAIAGKPINTGELFF. The chain is built from TRBV10-3 and TRBJ2-2; possible D gene TRBD1, 5 bases. The CDR3 runs 15 residues. CDR1 ENHRY and CDR2 SYGVKD come from the germline V gene. V was cut by 8 bases and J by 2 bases, with 15 bases left in between.

In its sample, this clonotype was seen many times. The rearrangement links TRBV15 to TRBJ2-5; unclear D gene. In germline, CDR1 is LNHNV, CDR2 YYDKDF (reference sequence). V was trimmed by 0 bases and J by 2 bases, leaving 4 bases between them. This CDR3 contains 13 residues. The CDR3 protein is CATSRDWQETQYF. CDR3 in DNA: TGTGCCACCAGCAGAGACTGGCAAGAGACCCAGTACTTC. The whole variable domain, filled in from reference TRBV15 and TRBJ2-5, reads DAMVIQNPRYQVTQFGKPVTLSCSQTLNHNVMYWYQQKSSQAPKLLFHYYDKDFNNEADTPDNFQSRRPNTSFCFLDIRSPGLGDTAMYLCATSRDWQETQYFGPGTRLLVL.

This clonotype was observed at least ten times. V gene TRBV7-9 combines with J gene TRBJ2-3, with D possibly matching TRBD2 (6 bases). The germline CDR1 and CDR2 sequences are SEHNR and FQNEAQ (reference sequence). V lost 1 base to trimming and J lost 0 bases, with 8 bases between them. The CDR3 is 15 residues long. CDR3 sequence: CASSLERESTDTQYF. The CDR3 DNA reads TGTGCCAGCAGCTTAGAACGGGAGAGCACAGATACGCAGTATTTT.

In its sample, this clonotype was seen many times. The rearrangement uses TRBV29-1 and TRBJ2-4; TRBD1 or TRBD2 may be the D gene (6 bases each). Germline V gives CDR1 SQVTM, CDR2 ANQGSEA. The CDR3 runs to 16 residues. Trimming shortened V by 4 bases and J by 0 bases, and 16 bases separated the two germline ends. In nucleotides, the CDR3 is TGCAGCGTTGGCGTAGGGGGGACTCTAGCCAAAAACATTCAGTACTTC. Its protein is CSVGVGGTLAKNIQYF.

This clonotype was observed many times. The V call is TRBV6-1, the J call TRBJ2-7; 9 nucleotides align to TRBD2. CDR1 is MNHNS, CDR2 SASEGT, per germline. Trimming took 6 bases from V and 0 from J; bases not matched to a gene: 6. The CDR3 is 15 amino acids. CDR3 region: CASRDGLANSYEQYF. In nucleotides, the CDR3 is TGTGCCAGCAGAGACGGACTAGCGAACTCCTACGAGCAGTACTTC.

This clonotype was seen ten or more times. The chain links TRBV11-2 to TRBJ2-1; no reliable D call. This CDR3 comprises 12 residues. Trimming cost V 5 bases and J 4 bases, with 6 bases left between them. CDR1 is SGHAT and CDR2 is FQNNGV in the germline V gene. The CDR3 sequence is CASSGIYNEQFF. The CDR3 nucleotides read TGTGCCAGCAGCGGGATATACAATGAGCAGTTCTTC. The variable domain in full, with the rest retrieved from reference TRBV11-2 and TRBJ2-1, is EAGVAQSPRYKIIEKRQSVAFWCNPISGHATLYWYQQILGQGPKLLIQFQNNGVVDDSQLPKDRFSAERLKGVDSTLKIQPAKLEDSAVYLCASSGIYNEQFFGPGTRLTVL.

This clonotype has at least ten counts. The chain uses TRBV5-5 and TRBJ2-1; tentative D call: TRBD1 (5 bases). The V and J ends lost 0 bases and 3 bases respectively, with 13 bases between them. The CDR3 length is 16 residues. Per the germline V gene, CDR1 is SGHKS and CDR2 is YYEKEE (reference sequence). The CDR3: CASSLALGPLYNEQFF. The CDR3 DNA sequence: TGTGCCAGCAGCTTGGCCCTGGGGCCTCTCTACAATGAGCAGTTCTTC.

The gene calls are TRBV20-1 and TRBJ2-7; D is ambiguous. Trimming took off 0 bases at V and 0 bases at J, with 9 bases between the two ends. This CDR3 comprises 14 residues. Germline CDR1 and CDR2: DFQATT and SNEGSKA (reference sequence). The CDR3 here is CSAREAFSSYEQYF. DNA for the CDR3: TGCAGTGCTAGAGAGGCTTTCAGCTCCTACGAGCAGTACTTC.

The chain employs TRBV2 and TRBJ2-2; the D gene is possibly TRBD1 (6 bases). Between the trimmed V and J ends, which lost 7 bases and 0 bases, there was a span of 12 bases. CDR3 length equals 15 residues. In germline, CDR1 is SNHLY, CDR2 FYNNEI. The CDR3 DNA follows: TGTGCCAGCACCCGGGACACCTCGAACACCGGGGAGCTGTTTTTT. This sequence encodes CASTRDTSNTGELFF.